A selection of T cell receptor beta chains follows, all from one sample in a study of regulatory T cells in long-lasting Graves disease. A single record per CDR3 protein comes from TCRdb applying MiXCR to the multiplex PCR reads. Of 540,000 or so distinct CDR3 sequences detected, approximately 12% appear once; the ten largest clones hold approximately 9.3%. Separately, the same data were catalogued under a study of T cells in Graves' hyperthyroidism and ophthalmopathy.

Specimen: peripheral blood mononuclear cells (PBMCs), collected at new diagnosis, from a patient treated with antithyroid drugs. All receptors derive from a man aged 25-40 years with Graves disease. Each CDR3 is given with its conserved first and last residue. The D gene is left open where the match is weak. Clone size is stated in some rows and not others, as once, few, many or a class when expanded.

clone size: many; D gene: TRBD1; J gene: TRBJ1-5; V gene: TRBV20-1; CDR3 DNA: TGCAGTGCCCGCGGGACAGGGGATCAGCCCCAGCATTTT; CDR3 protein: CSARGTGDQPQHF
clone size: many; D gene: -; J gene: TRBJ1-2; V gene: TRBV7-8; CDR3 DNA: TGTGCCAGCAGCTTAGCCCTGGGGGCCTCCTATGGCTACACCTTC; CDR3 protein: CASSLALGASYGYTF
clone size: few; D gene: TRBD2; J gene: TRBJ2-5; V gene: TRBV24-1; CDR3 DNA: TGTGCCACCAGTGATTCGTACGAGCGGGAGGAGCAAGAGACCCAGTACTTC; CDR3 protein: CATSDSYEREEQETQYF
clone size: -; D gene: TRBD2; J gene: TRBJ2-7; V gene: TRBV11-2; CDR3 DNA: TGTGCCAGCACCCTAAAGGCGCAACCGGGGGGTTACGAGCAGTACTTC; CDR3 protein: CASTLKAQPGGYEQYF
clone size: many; D gene: -; J gene: TRBJ1-4; V gene: TRBV29-1; CDR3 DNA: TGCAGCGTTTCCGGGACGGTGAATGAAAAACTGTTTTTT; CDR3 protein: CSVSGTVNEKLFF
clone size: many; D gene: -; J gene: TRBJ1-2; V gene: TRBV18; CDR3 DNA: TGTGCCAGCTCACCAGGGTCCGACTATGGCTACACCTTC; CDR3 protein: CASSPGSDYGYTF
clone size: few; D gene: TRBD1; J gene: TRBJ2-3; V gene: TRBV6-1; CDR3 DNA: TGTGCCAGCACCACTATGGGGCATATACGGACAGGCAGGTCCACAGATACGCAGTATTTT; CDR3 protein: CASTTMGHIRTGRSTDTQYF
clone size: many; D gene: -; J gene: TRBJ1-2; V gene: TRBV20-1; CDR3 DNA: TGCAGTGGGGACACCCTCTATGGCTACACCTTC; CDR3 protein: CSGDTLYGYTF
clone size: few; D gene: -; J gene: TRBJ2-5; V gene: TRBV29-1; CDR3 DNA: TGCAGCCTCCTCCGGACCTTTAGCGAGACCCAGTACTTC; CDR3 protein: CSLLRTFSETQYF
clone size: -; D gene: -; J gene: TRBJ1-6; V gene: TRBV11-2; CDR3 DNA: TGTGCCAGCAGCCCCACCTCCGGGTTAAATTCACCCCTCCACTTT; CDR3 protein: CASSPTSGLNSPLHF
clone size: many; D gene: TRBD2; J gene: TRBJ2-5; V gene: TRBV6-1; CDR3 DNA: TGTGCCAGCAATCCTGCGGGAGGCTCAGGAGAGACCCAGTACTTC; CDR3 protein: CASNPAGGSGETQYF
clone size: -; D gene: -; J gene: TRBJ2-3; V gene: TRBV20-1; CDR3 DNA: TGCAGTGCTAGTTGGGACCCCGGAACGCAGTATTTT; CDR3 protein: CSASWDPGTQYF